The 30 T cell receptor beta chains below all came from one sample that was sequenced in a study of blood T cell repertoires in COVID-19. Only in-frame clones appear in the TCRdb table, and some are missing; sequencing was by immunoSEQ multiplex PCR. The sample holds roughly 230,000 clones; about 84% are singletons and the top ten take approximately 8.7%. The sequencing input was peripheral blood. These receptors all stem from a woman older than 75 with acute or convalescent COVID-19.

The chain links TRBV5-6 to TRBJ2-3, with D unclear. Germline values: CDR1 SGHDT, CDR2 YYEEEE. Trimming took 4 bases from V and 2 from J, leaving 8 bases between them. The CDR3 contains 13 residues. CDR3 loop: CASSHTVTDTQYF. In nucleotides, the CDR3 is TGTGCCAGCAGCCACACAGTCACAGATACGCAGTATTTT.

The CDR3 bases are TGTGCCAGTCGGTTAGGAGAGGTTGGTATGGAAGGCTACACCTTC. This codes for CASRLGEVGMEGYTF. The rearrangement links TRBV19 to TRBJ1-2; no firm D call. Deletions cut 8 bases from V and 8 bases from J, with 24 bases between. This CDR3 spans 15 amino acids. Per the germline V gene, CDR1 is LNHDA and CDR2 is SQIVND (reference sequence).

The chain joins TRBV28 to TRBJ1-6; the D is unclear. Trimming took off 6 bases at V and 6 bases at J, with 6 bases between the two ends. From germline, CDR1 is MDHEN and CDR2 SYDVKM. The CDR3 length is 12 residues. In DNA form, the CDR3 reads TGTGCCAGCAGAGAGGTTAATTCACCCCTCCACTTT. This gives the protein CASREVNSPLHF.

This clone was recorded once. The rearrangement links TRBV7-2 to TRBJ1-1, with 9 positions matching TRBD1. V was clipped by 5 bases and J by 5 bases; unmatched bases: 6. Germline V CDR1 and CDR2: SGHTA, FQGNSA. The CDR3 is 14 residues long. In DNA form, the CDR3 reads TGTGCCAGCAGCGAAAACAGGGGGCCGACTGAAGCTTTCTTT. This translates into CASSENRGPTEAFF.

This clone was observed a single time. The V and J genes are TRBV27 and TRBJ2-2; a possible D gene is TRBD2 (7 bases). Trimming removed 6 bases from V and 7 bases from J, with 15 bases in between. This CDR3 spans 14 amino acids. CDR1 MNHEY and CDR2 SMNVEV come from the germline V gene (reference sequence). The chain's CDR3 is CASRPSGGHGELFF. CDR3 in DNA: TGTGCCAGCAGACCTTCCGGGGGGCACGGGGAGCTGTTTTTT.

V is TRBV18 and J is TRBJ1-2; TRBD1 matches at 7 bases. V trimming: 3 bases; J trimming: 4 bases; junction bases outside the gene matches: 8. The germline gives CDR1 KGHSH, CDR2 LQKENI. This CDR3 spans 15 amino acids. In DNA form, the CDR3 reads TGTGCCAGCTCACCTTCGGACAGGAGTTTCTATGGCTACACCTTC. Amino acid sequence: CASSPSDRSFYGYTF.

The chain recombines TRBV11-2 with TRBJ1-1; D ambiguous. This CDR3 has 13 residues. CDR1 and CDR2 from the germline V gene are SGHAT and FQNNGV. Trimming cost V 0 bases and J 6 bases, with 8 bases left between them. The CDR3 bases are TGTGCCAGCAGCTTAGAAGGGAGGGCTGAAGCTTTCTTT. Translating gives CASSLEGRAEAFF.

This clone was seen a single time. CDR3 nucleotide sequence: TGTGCCAGCAGCTTGAGCGGGGAGCAGTACTTC. As protein: CASSLSGEQYF. This chain uses TRBV14 with TRBJ2-7; D is possibly TRBD2 (6 bases). This CDR3 region has 11 residues. V lost 5 bases, J lost 7 bases, and 9 bases lay in between. The germline V gene encodes CDR1 SGHDN and CDR2 FVKESK. The full variable domain, rest sourced from reference TRBV14 and TRBJ2-7, is EAGVTQFPSHSVIEKGQTVTLRCDPISGHDNLYWYRRVMGKEIKFLLHFVKESKQDESGMPNNRFLAERTGGTYSTLKVQPAELEDSGVYFCASSLSGEQYFGPGTRLTVT.

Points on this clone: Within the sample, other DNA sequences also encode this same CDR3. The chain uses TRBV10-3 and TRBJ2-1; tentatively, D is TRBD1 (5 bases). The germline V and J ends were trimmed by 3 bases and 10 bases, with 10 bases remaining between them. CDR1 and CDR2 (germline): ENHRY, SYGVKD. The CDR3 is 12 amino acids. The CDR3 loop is CAISEGVGEQFF. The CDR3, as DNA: TGTGCCATCAGTGAAGGGGTGGGCGAGCAGTTCTTC.

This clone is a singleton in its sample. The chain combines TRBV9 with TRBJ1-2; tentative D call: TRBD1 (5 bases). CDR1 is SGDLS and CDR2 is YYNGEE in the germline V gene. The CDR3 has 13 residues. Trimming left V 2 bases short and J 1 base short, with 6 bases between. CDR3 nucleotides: TGTGCCAGCAGCGTTGACAGTAACTATGGCTACACCTTC. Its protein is CASSVDSNYGYTF.

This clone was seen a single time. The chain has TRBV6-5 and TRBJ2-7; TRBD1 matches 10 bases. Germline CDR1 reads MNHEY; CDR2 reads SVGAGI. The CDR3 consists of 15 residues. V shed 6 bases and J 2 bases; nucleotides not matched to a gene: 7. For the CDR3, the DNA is TGTGCCAGCAGGGACGTCGACAGGGGGCCCTACGAGCAGTACTTC. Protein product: CASRDVDRGPYEQYF.

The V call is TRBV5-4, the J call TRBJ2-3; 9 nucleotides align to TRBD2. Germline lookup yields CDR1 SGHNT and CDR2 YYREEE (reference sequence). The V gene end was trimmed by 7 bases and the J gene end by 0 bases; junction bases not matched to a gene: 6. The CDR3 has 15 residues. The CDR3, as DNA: TGTGCCAGCTCCCCAACTAGCGGGAGCACAGATACGCAGTATTTT. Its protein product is CASSPTSGSTDTQYF.

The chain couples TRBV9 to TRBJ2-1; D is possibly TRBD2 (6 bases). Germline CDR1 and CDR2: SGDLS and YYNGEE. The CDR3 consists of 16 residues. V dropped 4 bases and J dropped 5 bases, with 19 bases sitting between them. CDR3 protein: CASSSRDSIWDNEQFF. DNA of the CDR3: TGTGCCAGCAGCTCTCGGGACTCCATATGGGACAATGAGCAGTTCTTC.

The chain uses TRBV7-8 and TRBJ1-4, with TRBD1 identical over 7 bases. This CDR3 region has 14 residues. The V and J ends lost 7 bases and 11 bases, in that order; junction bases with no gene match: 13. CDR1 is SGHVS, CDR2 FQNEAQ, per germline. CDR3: CASTKNRGSYKLFF. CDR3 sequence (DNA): TGTGCCAGCACCAAGAACAGGGGATCGTATAAACTGTTTTTT.

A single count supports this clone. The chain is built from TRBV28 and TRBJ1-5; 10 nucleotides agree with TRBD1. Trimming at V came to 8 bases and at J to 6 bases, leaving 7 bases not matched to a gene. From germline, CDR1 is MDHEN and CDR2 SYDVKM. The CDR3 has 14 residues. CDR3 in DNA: TGTGCCAGCTTGAAAAGACAGGGGGCTCAGCCCCAGCATTTT. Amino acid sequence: CASLKRQGAQPQHF.

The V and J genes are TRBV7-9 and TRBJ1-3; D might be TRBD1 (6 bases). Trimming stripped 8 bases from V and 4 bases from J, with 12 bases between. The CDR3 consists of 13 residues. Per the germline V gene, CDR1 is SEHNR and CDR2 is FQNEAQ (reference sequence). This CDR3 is CASPDRGGNTIYF. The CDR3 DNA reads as TGTGCCAGCCCGGACAGAGGGGGAAACACCATATATTTT.

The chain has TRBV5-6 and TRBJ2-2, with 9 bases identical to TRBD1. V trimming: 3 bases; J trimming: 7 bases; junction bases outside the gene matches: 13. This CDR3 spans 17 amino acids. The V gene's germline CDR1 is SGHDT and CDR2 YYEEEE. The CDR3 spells CASSSVPGQGPDGELFF. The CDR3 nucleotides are TGTGCCAGCAGCTCTGTCCCGGGACAGGGCCCGGACGGGGAGCTGTTTTTT.

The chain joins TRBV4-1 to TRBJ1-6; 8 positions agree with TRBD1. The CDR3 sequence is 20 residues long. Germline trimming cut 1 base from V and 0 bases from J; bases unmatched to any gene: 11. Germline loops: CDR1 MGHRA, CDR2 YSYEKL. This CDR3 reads CASSQAYGTGSSSYNSPLHF. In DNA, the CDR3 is TGCGCCAGCAGCCAAGCCTACGGGACAGGCTCGAGCTCCTATAATTCACCCCTCCACTTT.

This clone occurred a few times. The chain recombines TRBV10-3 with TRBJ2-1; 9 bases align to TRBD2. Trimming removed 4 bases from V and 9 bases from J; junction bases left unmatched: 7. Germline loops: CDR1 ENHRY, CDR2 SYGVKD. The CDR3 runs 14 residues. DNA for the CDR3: TGTGCCATCAGTGTAGGACTAGCGCCGGGTGAGCAGTTCTTC. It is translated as CAISVGLAPGEQFF.

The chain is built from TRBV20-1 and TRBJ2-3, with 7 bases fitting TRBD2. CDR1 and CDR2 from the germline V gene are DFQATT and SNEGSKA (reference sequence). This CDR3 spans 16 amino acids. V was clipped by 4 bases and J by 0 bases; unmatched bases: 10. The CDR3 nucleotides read TGCAGTGCTAATGACCGGGACTACACTAGCACAGATACGCAGTATTTT. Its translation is CSANDRDYTSTDTQYF.

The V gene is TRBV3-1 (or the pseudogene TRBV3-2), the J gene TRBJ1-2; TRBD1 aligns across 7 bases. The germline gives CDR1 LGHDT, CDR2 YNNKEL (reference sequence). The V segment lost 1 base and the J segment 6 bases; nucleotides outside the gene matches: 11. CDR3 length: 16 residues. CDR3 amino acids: CASSQGTGDIGDGYTF. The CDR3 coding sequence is TGTGCCAGCAGCCAAGGTACAGGGGACATAGGGGATGGCTACACCTTC.

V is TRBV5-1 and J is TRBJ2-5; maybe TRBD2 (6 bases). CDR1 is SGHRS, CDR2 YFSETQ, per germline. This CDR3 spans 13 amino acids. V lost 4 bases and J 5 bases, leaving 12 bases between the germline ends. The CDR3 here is CASSPTRGETQYF. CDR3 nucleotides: TGCGCCAGCAGCCCCACCCGGGGGGAGACCCAGTACTTC.

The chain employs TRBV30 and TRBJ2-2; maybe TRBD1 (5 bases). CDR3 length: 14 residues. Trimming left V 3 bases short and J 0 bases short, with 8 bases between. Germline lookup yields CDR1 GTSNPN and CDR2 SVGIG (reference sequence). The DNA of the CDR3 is TGTGCCTGGAGGTGGGGCGCGAACACCGGGGAGCTGTTTTTT. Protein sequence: CAWRWGANTGELFF.

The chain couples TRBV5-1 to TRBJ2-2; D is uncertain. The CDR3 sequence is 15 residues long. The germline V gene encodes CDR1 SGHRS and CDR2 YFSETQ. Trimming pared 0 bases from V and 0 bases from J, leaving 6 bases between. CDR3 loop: CASSLVATNTGELFF. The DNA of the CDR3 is TGCGCCAGCAGCTTGGTGGCCACGAACACCGGGGAGCTGTTTTTT.

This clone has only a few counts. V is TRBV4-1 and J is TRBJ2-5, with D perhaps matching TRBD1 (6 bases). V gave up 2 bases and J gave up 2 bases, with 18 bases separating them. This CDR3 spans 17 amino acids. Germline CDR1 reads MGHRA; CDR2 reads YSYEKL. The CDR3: CASSQPRTEGLQETQYF. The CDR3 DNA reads TGCGCCAGCAGCCAACCTAGGACAGAGGGTTTGCAAGAGACCCAGTACTTC.

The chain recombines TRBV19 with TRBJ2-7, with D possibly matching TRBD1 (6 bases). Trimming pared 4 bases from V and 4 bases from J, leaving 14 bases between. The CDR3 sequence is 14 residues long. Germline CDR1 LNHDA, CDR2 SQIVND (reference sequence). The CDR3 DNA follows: TGTGCCAGTAGTACCCGCTCACAGGGTTACGAGCAGTACTTC. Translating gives CASSTRSQGYEQYF.

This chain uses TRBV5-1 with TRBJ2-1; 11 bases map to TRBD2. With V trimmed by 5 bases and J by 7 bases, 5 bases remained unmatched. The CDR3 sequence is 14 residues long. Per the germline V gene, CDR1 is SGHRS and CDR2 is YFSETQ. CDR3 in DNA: TGCGCCAGCAGACCCGGGACTAGCGGTAATGAGCAGTTCTTC. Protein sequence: CASRPGTSGNEQFF.

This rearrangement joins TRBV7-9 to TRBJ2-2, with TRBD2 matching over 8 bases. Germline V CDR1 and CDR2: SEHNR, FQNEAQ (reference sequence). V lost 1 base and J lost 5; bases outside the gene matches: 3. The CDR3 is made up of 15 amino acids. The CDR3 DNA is TGTGCCAGCAGCTTAGGTCCGGGGGGGACCGGGGAGCTGTTTTTT. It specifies CASSLGPGGTGELFF.

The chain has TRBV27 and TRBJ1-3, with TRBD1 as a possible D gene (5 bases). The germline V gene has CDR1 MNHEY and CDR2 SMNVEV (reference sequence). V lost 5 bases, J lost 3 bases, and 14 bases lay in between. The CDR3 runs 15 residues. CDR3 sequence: CASSPLGGVGNTIYF. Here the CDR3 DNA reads TGTGCCAGCAGTCCCCTGGGAGGGGTTGGAAACACCATATATTTT.

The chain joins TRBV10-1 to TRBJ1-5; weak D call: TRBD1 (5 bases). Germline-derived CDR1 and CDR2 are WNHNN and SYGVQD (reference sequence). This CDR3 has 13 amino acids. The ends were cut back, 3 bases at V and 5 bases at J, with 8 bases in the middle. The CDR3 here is CASSDQQDQPQHF. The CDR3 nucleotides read TGCGCCAGCAGTGATCAACAGGATCAGCCCCAGCATTTT.